This is a list of T cell receptor beta chains from one sample in a study of cytomegalovirus exposure and HLA in healthy donors. Assay used: immunoSEQ multiplex PCR; TCRdb lists only in-frame clones, some missing. Of a few hundred thousand clones in the sample, approximately 78% are singletons; the top ten hold approximately 2.9%. Sequencing input: PBMCs. These receptors all stem from a man aged 25 to 40 in good health and CMV-seronegative. Each CDR3 is given with its conserved first and last residue. A D gene is named only where the DNA matches it firmly. Not all rows give a size; the values are once, few, many and, for expanded clones, a class.

D,V,size,J,DNA,CDR3
TRBD1,TRBV2,-,TRBJ1-5,TGTGCCAGCAGTGGGGGACAGGGGTATCAGCCCCAGCATTTT,CASSGGQGYQPQHF
-,TRBV4-1,-,TRBJ1-5,TGCGCCAGCAGCCAAGATTCGAGGGCTGCTCAGCCCCAGCATTTT,CASSQDSRAAQPQHF
TRBD1,TRBV29-1,-,TRBJ2-3,TGCAGCACGCGACAGGGACCTAATACGCAGTATTTT,CSTRQGPNTQYF
TRBD1,TRBV29-1,-,TRBJ2-2,TGCAGCGTTGAATCCCCAGCTCCGGGACAGGCAAACACCGGGGAGCTGTTTTTT,CSVESPAPGQANTGELFF
-,TRBV29-1,once,TRBJ2-7,TGCAGCGTTGAAGGAGGGACCTACGAGCAGTACTTC,CSVEGGTYEQYF
-,TRBV9,-,TRBJ1-4,TGTGCCAGCAGCGCCCGACTCGGGGAAAAACTGTTTTTT,CASSARLGEKLFF
-,TRBV9,-,TRBJ2-1,TGTGCCAGCAGCGTAGAAGGGGGGGCCATGAATGAGCAGTTCTTC,CASSVEGGAMNEQFF
-,TRBV10-3,-,TRBJ1-2,TGTGCCACCCGTGACAGGCTTTATGGCTACACCTTC,CATRDRLYGYTF
TRBD1,TRBV7-6,-,TRBJ2-2,TGTGCCAGCAGCTTAGTGACAGGGACCGGGGAGCTGTTTTTT,CASSLVTGTGELFF
-,TRBV19,-,TRBJ1-1,TGTGCCCTAAATCACGGGAATCAGGGGACTGAAGCTTTCTTT,CALNHGNQGTEAFF
TRBD1,TRBV28,-,TRBJ1-3,TGTGCCAGCAGACCCGGGACAGGGGCTATCTTGAGAGGAAACACCATATATTTT,CASRPGTGAILRGNTIYF
-,TRBV6-5,-,TRBJ1-2,TGTGCCAGCAGTTACTCGAGGACGGGGTTAGATGGCTACACCTTC,CASSYSRTGLDGYTF
-,TRBV7-2,-,TRBJ2-2,TGTGCCAGCAGCTTGGCGGTGCGGGCCTCACTCACCGGGGAGCTGTTTTTT,CASSLAVRASLTGELFF
-,TRBV4-1,-,TRBJ1-2,TGCGCCAGCAGCCAAGAGGGACGGGAGATCTATGGCTACACCTTC,CASSQEGREIYGYTF